This T cell receptor beta chain was observed in a study of CXCR3-negative and CXCR3-positive naive CD8 T cells. Using triplicate sorts, a few hundred thousand cells were collected each time from every CD8+ T cell subset. The authors prepared UMI-labeled TRB cDNA libraries by 5' RACE. TCRdb re-called the 5' RACE reads and shows each CDR3 protein once, DNA omitted. The table gives about 62,000 distinct CDR3 sequences; the top ten clones make up around 4% of it. With regard to this clonotype: Its antigen is as yet unknown.

The germline CDR1 and CDR2 sequences are DFQATT and SNEGSKA (reference sequence). This CDR3 region has 13 residues. Findings and limits, study-wide: Once cells were cryopreserved, CXCR3 expression went down partly, and most assays used fresh PBMCs. Relative to memory CD8+ cells, whose diversity was much lower, both naive subsets had comparably high diversity. Memory cells diverged, while naive CXCR3-positive and CXCR3-negative cells had similar TRBV-TRBJ usage.

The chain employs TRBV20-1 and TRBJ1-2; TCRdb gives TRBD1 as the D gene, but with no DNA this cannot be confirmed. The sequenced sample was naive CXCR3- CD8+ T cells from blood. Subset given: CD45RO-CCR7+CD27+CD95- naive CD8+ T cells lacking CXCR3 (TNR3-). The clonotype comes from a human donor in good health. Some clones in this sample may be carry-over from other donors' samples. CDR3 in amino acids: CSAREEGAYGYTF.